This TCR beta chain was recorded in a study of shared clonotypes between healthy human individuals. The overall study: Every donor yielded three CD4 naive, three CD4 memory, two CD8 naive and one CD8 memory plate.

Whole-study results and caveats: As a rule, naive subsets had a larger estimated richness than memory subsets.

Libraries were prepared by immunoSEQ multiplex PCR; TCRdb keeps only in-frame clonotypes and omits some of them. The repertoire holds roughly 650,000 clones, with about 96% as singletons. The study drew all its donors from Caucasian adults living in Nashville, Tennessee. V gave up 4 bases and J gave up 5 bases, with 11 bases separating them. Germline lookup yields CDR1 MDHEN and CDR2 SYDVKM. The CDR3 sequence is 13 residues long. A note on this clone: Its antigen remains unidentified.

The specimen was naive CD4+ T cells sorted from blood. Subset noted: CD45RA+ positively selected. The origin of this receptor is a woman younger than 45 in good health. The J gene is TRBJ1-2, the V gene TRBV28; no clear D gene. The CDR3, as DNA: TGTGCCAGCAGTTCACAAGGGCGGTATGGCTACACCTTC. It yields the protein CASSSQGRYGYTF.